This T cell receptor (beta chain) was identified during a study of blood T cell repertoires in COVID-19 (dated by TCRdb to about 2020). Turning to the overall study: Samples from collaborators originated in the United States, Italy and Spain and spanned both the acute and convalescent phases of COVID-19. Where available, HLA class I and class II types were obtained from metadata supplied by the sample provider rather than from assay-based typing. The repertoires were released in a freely available public database meant as a resource for research on the immune response to SARS-CoV-2. Deeply sampled blood TCRbeta repertoires from subjects exposed to, actively infected with, or recovered from COVID-19 were included in the dataset. Samples were obtained from the ongoing ImmuneRACE study (first 160 participants) and from about 1,300 subjects provided by 6 global collaborators. Sample metadata almost always included a de-identified subject ID, COVID-19 status, age in years and sex. The prospective study material was composed of cDNA or gDNA derived from T cells, B-cell-depleted T cells, or PBMCs.

TCRbeta CDR3 regions were amplified from genomic DNA using the immunoSEQ Assay, a bias-controlled multiplex PCR. On the study's bioinformatics: Within the assay, amplification of reference gene primers was used to estimate how many nucleated cells each sample contained. Sequence reads were collapsed and filtered to measure the absolute abundance of every unique TCRbeta CDR3 rearrangement. For each sample, productive Simpson clonality was calculated as the square root of Simpson's diversity index over productive rearrangements. TCRdb took over this immuneACCESS table, retaining in-frame rearrangements with V and J assigned. Such tables are incomplete; in checked studies, under half of the missing clones stem from an unresolved V gene, and the remainder is unexplained. V and J calls and clone size are those listed in that table; D and trimming were worked out from the DNA. A total of 160,000 or so clones appear in this sample, around 83% of them only once. Of the sample, 13% to 15% is held by the ten largest clones.

In the prospective study, participants were about 18 to 100 years old, resided in about two dozen geographic areas of the United States, and were enrolled through a virtual design. To assign participants to cohorts, the prospective study relied on clinical history that participants themselves reported in a screening survey and a study questionnaire. Recovered participants in ImmuneRACE Cohort 3 were defined as having two consecutive negative NP/OP PCR tests, clearance from a healthcare professional, or resolution of symptoms. Each participant in the prospective study had whole blood, serum and a nasopharyngeal or oropharyngeal swab collected by mobile phlebotomists. Participants in the prospective study had the option to provide additional blood draws and questionnaires over an approximately 2-month period. Before DNA extraction, blood samples from the prospective study were shipped at room temperature or frozen.

V drops 3 bases and J drops 3 bases, leaving 9 bases in between. The germline V gene sets CDR1 to MGHRA and CDR2 to YSYEKL. The CDR3 measures 13 amino acids from cysteine to phenylalanine. Only the CDR3 part of the read is kept: 39 bases, read in frame from the first base. General study outcomes and caveats: The quantity of clinical and demographic metadata differed by source and by participant and was supplied without curation.

This clone was seen only once. Its antigen is currently not known. No base qualities exist here, and no much larger clone lies one base off it. This TCR was recovered from a man aged 50-59 years who had recovered from COVID-19. The chain was built from TRBV4-1 and TRBJ2-7; a tentative D call is TRBD1 (5 bases match). The sequenced sample consisted of PBMCs or T cells enriched from blood (not recorded which). DNA sequence: TGCGCCAGCAGCCACCAAACAGGCTACGAGCAGTACTTC. Its translation reads: CASSHQTGYEQYF.